This TCR beta chain was obtained from a study of blood T cell repertoires in COVID-19. The germline V gene has CDR1 SEHNR and CDR2 FQNEAQ (reference sequence). V trimming: 1 base; J trimming: 8 bases; junction bases outside the gene matches: 2. The CDR3 spans 13 residues. Sequencing was performed with immunoSEQ multiplex PCR; in TCRdb, only in-frame clones are kept and a portion is missing. The sample contains tens of thousands of clones, about four fifths of which appear only once. This TCR was sampled from a man between 60 and 75 years old in a cohort sampled during active COVID-19. The chain recombines TRBV7-9 with TRBJ1-1; 9 bases line up with TRBD1. The sequenced material came from peripheral blood. The CDR3 spells CASSLVGTGEAFF. CDR3 coding DNA: TGTGCCAGCAGCTTAGTTGGGACAGGGGAAGCTTTCTTT. Full variable domain (missing parts from reference TRBV7-9 and TRBJ1-1): DTGVSQNPRHKITKRGQNVTFRCDPISEHNRLYWYRQTLGQGPEFLTYFQNEAQLEKSRLLSDRFSAERPKGSFSTLEIQRTEQGDSAMYLCASSLVGTGEAFFGQGTRLTVV.